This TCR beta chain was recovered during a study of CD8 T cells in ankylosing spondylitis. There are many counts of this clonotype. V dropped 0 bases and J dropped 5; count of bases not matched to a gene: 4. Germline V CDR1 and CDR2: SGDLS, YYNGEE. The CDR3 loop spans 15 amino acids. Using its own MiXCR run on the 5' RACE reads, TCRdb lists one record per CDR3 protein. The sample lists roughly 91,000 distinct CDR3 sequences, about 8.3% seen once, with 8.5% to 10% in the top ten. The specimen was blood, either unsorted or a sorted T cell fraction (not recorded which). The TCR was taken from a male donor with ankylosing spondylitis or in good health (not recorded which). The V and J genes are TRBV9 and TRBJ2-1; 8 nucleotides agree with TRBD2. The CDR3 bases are TGTGCCAGCAGCGTAGGCTTAGCGGGGAACAATGAGCAGTTCTTC. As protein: CASSVGLAGNNEQFF.